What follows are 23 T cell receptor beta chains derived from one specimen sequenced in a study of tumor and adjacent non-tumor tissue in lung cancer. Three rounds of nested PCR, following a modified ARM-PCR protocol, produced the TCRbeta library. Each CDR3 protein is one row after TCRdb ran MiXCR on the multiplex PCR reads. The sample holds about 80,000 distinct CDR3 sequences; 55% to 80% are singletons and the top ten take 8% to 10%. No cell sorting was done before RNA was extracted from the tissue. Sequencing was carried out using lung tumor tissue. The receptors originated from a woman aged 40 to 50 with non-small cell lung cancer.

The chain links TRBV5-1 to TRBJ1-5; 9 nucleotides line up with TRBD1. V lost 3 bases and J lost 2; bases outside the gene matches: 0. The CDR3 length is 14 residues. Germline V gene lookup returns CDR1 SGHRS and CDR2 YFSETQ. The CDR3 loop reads CASSWTGGNQPQHF. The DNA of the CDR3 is TGCGCCAGCAGCTGGACAGGGGGCAATCAGCCCCAGCATTTT.

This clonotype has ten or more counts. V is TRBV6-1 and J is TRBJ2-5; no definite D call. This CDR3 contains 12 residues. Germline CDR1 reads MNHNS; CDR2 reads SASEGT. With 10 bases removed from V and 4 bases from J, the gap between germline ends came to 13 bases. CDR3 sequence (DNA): TGTGCCACCCGGTACACGGGAGAGACCCAGTACTTC. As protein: CATRYTGETQYF.

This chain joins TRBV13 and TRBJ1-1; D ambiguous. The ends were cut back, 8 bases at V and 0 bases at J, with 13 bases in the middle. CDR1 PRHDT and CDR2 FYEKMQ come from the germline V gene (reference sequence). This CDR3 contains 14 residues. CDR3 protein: CASGPVAVNTEAFF. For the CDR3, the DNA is TGTGCCAGCGGCCCGGTGGCTGTGAACACTGAAGCTTTCTTT.

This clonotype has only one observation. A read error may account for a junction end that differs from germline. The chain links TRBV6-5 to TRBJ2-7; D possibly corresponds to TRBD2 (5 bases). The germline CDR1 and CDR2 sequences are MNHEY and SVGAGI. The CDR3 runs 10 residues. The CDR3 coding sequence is TGTGCCAGTTTTTTGAGGGAGCACTACTTC. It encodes CASFLREHYF.

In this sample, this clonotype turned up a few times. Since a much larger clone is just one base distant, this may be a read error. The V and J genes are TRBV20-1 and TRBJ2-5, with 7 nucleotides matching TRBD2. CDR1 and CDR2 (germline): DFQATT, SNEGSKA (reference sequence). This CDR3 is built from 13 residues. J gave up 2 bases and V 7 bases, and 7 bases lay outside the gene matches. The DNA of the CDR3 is TGCAGTGGTCCCGGGACTATACAAGAGACCCAGTACTTC. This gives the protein CSGPGTIQETQYF.

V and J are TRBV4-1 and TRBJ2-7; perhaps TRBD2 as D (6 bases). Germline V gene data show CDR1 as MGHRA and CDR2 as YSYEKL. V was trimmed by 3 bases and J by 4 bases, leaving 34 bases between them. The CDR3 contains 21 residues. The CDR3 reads CASSQADMEGKGYIRPYEQYF. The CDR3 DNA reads TGCGCCAGCAGCCAGGCAGATATGGAGGGGAAAGGGTATATCCGACCTTACGAGCAGTACTTC.

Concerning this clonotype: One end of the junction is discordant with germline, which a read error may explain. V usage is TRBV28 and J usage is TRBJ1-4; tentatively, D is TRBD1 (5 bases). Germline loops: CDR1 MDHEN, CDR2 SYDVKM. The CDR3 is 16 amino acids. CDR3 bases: TGTGCCTGCAGTTTAAGTGCGGGACCTCTTATTGAAAAACTGTTTTTT. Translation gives CACSLSAGPLIEKLFF.

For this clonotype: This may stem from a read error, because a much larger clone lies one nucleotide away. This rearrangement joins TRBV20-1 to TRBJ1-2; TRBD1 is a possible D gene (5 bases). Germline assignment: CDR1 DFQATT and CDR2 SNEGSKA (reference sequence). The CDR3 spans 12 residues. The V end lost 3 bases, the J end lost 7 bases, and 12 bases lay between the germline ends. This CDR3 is CSASGGVSGYTF. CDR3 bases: TGCAGTGCTAGTGGGGGGGTAAGTGGCTACACCTTC.

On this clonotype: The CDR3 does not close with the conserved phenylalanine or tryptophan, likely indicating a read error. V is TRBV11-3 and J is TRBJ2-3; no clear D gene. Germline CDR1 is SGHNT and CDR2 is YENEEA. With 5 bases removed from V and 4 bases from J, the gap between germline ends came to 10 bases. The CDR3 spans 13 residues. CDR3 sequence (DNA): TGTGCCAGCAGCCTAATACTCGCAGATACGCAGTATTCT. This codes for CASSLILADTQYS.

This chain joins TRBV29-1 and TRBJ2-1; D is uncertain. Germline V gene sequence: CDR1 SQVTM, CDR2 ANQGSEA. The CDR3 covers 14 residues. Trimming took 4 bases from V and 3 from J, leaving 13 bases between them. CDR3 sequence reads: CSVAVEQIYNEQFF. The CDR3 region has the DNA TGCAGCGTTGCCGTGGAACAAATCTACAATGAGCAGTTCTTC.

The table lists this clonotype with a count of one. The CDR3 DNA reads as TGTGCCAGTAGTAATGGTAGGGCCGCTAATGGCTACACCTTC. Protein: CASSNGRAANGYTF. The V call is TRBV6-1, the J call TRBJ1-2; D ambiguous. Germline CDR1 MNHNS, CDR2 SASEGT. Trimming cost V 9 bases and J 6 bases, with 20 bases left between them. CDR3 length equals 14 residues.

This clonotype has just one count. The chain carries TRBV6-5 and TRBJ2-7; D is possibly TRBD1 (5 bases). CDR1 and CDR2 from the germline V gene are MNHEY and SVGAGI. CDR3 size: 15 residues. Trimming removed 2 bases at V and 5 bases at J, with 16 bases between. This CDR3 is CASSYGASGRHEQYF. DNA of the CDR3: TGTGCCAGCAGTTACGGGGCTTCCGGACGGCACGAGCAGTACTTC.

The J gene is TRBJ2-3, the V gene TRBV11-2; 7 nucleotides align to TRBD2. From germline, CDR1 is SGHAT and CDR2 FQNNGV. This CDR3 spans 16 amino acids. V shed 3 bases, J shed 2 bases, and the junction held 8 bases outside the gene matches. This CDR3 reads CASSFGGSKDTDTQYF. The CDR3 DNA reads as TGTGCCAGCAGCTTTGGCGGGAGTAAGGACACAGATACGCAGTATTTT.

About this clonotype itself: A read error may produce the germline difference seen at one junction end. For the CDR3, the DNA is TGCAATGCTAGGGTGCCTAGCGGGCCCCCTTACGAACAGTACTTC. Its protein is CNARVPSGPPYEQYF. The chain uses TRBV20-1 and TRBJ2-7; 8 bases line up with TRBD2. Germline values: CDR1 DFQATT, CDR2 SNEGSKA (reference sequence). The CDR3 is 15 residues long.

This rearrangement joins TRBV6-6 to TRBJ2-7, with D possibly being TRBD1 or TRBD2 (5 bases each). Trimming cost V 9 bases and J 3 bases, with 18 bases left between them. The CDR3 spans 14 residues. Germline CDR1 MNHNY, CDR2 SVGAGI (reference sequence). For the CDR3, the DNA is TGTGCCAGTAGACCCAGGGACGGGAACTACGAGCAGTACTTC. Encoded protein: CASRPRDGNYEQYF.

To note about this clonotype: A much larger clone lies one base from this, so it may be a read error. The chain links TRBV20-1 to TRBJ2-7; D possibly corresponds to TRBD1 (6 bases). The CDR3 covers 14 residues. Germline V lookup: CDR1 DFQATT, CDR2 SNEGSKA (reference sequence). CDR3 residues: CSARTPTGPYEEYF. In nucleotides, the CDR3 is TGCAGTGCTAGAACCCCGACAGGTCCCTACGAGGAGTACTTC.

CDR3 amino acids: CASSPLSQKGGQPQHF. Here the CDR3 DNA reads TGTGCCAGCAGCCCCCTTTCACAAAAGGGCGGTCAGCCCCAGCATTTT. The chain recombines TRBV11-2 with TRBJ1-5; D is unclear. The CDR3 totals 16 residues. V was shortened by 5 bases and J by 6 bases, with 20 bases between the two germline ends. CDR1 and CDR2 (germline): SGHAT, FQNNGV. Full variable domain (outside the CDR3, taken from reference TRBV11-2 and TRBJ1-5): EAGVAQSPRYKIIEKRQSVAFWCNPISGHATLYWYQQILGQGPKLLIQFQNNGVVDDSQLPKDRFSAERLKGVDSTLKIQPAKLEDSAVYLCASSPLSQKGGQPQHFGDGTRLSIL.

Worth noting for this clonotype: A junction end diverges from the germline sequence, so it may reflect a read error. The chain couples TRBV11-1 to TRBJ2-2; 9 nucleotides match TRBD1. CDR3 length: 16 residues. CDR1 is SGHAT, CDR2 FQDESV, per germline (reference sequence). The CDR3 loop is CASSSSGTGNTWELFF. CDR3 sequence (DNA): TGTGCCAGCAGCTCCTCCGGGACAGGGAACACCTGGGAGCTATTTTTT.

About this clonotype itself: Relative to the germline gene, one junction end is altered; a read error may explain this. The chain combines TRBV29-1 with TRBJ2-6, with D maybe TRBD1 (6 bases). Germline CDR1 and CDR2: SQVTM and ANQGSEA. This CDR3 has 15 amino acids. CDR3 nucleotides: TGCAGCGTTAACTCCAGGGGCTCTGGGGCCAACGTCCTAACTTTC. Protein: CSVNSRGSGANVLTF.

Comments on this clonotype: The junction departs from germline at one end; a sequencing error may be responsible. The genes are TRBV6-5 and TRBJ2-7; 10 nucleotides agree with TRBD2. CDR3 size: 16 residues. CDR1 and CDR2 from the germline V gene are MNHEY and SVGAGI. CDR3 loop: CASSRLRISGRYEQYF. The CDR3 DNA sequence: TGTGCCAGCAGTCGCCTAAGGATTAGCGGGAGGTACGAGCAGTATTTC.

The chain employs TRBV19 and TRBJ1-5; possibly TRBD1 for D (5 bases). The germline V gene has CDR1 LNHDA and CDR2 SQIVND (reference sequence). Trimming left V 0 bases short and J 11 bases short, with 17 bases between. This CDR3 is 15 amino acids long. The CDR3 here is CASSIDLWMGQSQHF. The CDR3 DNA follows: TGTGCCAGTAGTATAGATCTGTGGATGGGGCAGTCCCAGCATTTT. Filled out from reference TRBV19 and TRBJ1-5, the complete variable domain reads DGGITQSPKYLFRKEGQNVTLSCEQNLNHDAMYWYRQDPGQGLRLIYYSQIVNDFQKGDIAEGYSVSREKKESFPLTVTSAQKNPTAFYLCASSIDLWMGQSQHFGDGTRLSIL.

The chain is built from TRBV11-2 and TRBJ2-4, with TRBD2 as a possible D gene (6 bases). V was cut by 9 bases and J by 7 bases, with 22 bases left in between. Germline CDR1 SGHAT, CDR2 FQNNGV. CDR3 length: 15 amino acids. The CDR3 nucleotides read TGTGCCAGTAACTCGATACTGGGAGGAGCGAACATTCAGTACTTC. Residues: CASNSILGGANIQYF.

In DNA form, the CDR3 reads TGTGCCAGCAGGTCCAAGGGGCGCGAGGATGAGCAGTTCTTC. Translated, it gives CASRSKGREDEQFF. This chain joins TRBV11-1 and TRBJ2-1; a weak D match, TRBD1 (5 bases). V lost 6 bases, J lost 8 bases, and 17 bases lay in between. This CDR3 is built from 14 residues. The germline gives CDR1 SGHAT, CDR2 FQDESV (reference sequence).